Shown below are 10 T cell receptor beta chains from a single sample sequenced in a study of spatial heterogeneity in lung cancer. TCRdb re-called the 5' RACE reads through MiXCR, storing one row per CDR3 protein. Altogether some 83,000 distinct CDR3 sequences are present, approximately 20% being singletons, with the ten largest covering 6.2%. Documented time point: sample taken at primary tumor resection. Unsorted whole RNA from tumor, nontumor lung or frozen PBMC underwent sequencing. The sequencing used PBMCs, collected at surgery. The source of these receptors is a male donor with early-stage non-small cell lung cancer.

The chain recombines TRBV7-2 with TRBJ2-3, with D possibly being TRBD2 (6 bases). Germline V CDR1 and CDR2: SGHTA, FQGNSA. The V and J ends lost 4 bases and 2 bases respectively, with 10 bases between them. This CDR3 contains 14 residues. Here the CDR3 DNA reads TGTGCCAGCAGCTGGGCGGGGCCCACAGATACGCAGTATTTT. This translates into CASSWAGPTDTQYF. The entire variable domain, with the rest obtained from reference TRBV7-2 and TRBJ2-3, is as follows: GAGVSQSPSNKVTEKGKDVELRCDPISGHTALYWYRQSLGQGLEFLIYFQGNSAPDKSGLPSDRFSAERTGGSVSTLTIQRTQQEDSAVYLCASSWAGPTDTQYFGPGTRLTVL.

This chain uses TRBV7-6 with TRBJ2-5; TRBD2 agrees at 8 bases. The CDR3 has 15 residues. Germline loops: CDR1 SGHVS, CDR2 FNYEAQ. With 2 bases clipped from V and 1 base from J, the junction kept 3 bases outside the gene matches. CDR3 nucleotide sequence: TGTGCCAGCAGCTTAACTAGCGGATTCCAAGAGACCCAGTACTTC. It is translated as CASSLTSGFQETQYF.

The chain joins TRBV30 to TRBJ1-2; TRBD1 agrees at 7 bases. The CDR3 is made up of 14 amino acids. Germline loops: CDR1 GTSNPN, CDR2 SVGIG (reference sequence). The J segment lost 5 bases and the V segment lost 4 bases, leaving 10 bases of the junction unmatched. In nucleotides, the CDR3 is TGTGCCTGGACCAGACAGGGTAGGAGTTATGGCTACACCTTC. The encoded protein is CAWTRQGRSYGYTF.

The chain employs TRBV6-5 and TRBJ2-3, with D unclear. Germline CDR1 MNHEY, CDR2 SVGAGI. This CDR3 has 14 amino acids. The V end was cut by 2 bases, the J end by 2 bases, with 8 bases between. Here the CDR3 reads CASSYGGTTDTQYF. The DNA of the CDR3 is TGTGCCAGCAGTTACGGCGGAACCACAGATACGCAGTATTTT.

V usage is TRBV5-1 and J usage is TRBJ2-5; D is unclear. From germline, CDR1 is SGHRS and CDR2 YFSETQ. V was shortened by 2 bases and J by 0 bases, with 5 bases between the two germline ends. The CDR3 is 13 amino acids. The CDR3 region has the DNA TGCGCCAGCAGCTTTACCCACCAAGAGACCCAGTACTTC. The encoded protein is CASSFTHQETQYF.

The chain carries TRBV29-1 and TRBJ2-3, with 11 positions matching TRBD1. Germline V gene lookup returns CDR1 SQVTM and CDR2 ANQGSEA. After removal of 0 bases from V and 3 bases from J, the junction contained 5 bases not matched to a gene. CDR3 size: 16 residues. Written as DNA, the CDR3 is TGCAGCGTTGAAGATCAGGACAGGGGGCCGACAGATACGCAGTATTTT. Its translation: CSVEDQDRGPTDTQYF.

The chain links TRBV13 to TRBJ2-3, with 9 bases identical to TRBD2. Trimming at V came to 5 bases and at J to 7 bases, leaving 13 bases not matched to a gene. The CDR3 is 16 residues long. Looked up from germline, CDR1 is PRHDT and CDR2 is FYEKMQ (reference sequence). The CDR3 sequence is CASSLLRTSATNTQYF. The CDR3 DNA reads as TGTGCCAGCAGCCTCTTGCGGACTAGCGCCACCAATACGCAGTATTTT.

The J gene is TRBJ2-5, the V gene TRBV4-3; 8 nucleotides match TRBD2. The trim removed 0 bases at V and 4 bases at J, leaving 10 bases unmatched. In germline, CDR1 is LGHNA, CDR2 YSLEER. CDR3 length: 17 amino acids. DNA of the CDR3: TGCGCCAGCAGCCAAGATGGCGGGACGGGGGGGCCAGAGACCCAGTACTTC. Protein: CASSQDGGTGGPETQYF.

The DNA for the CDR3 is TGTGCCAGCAGTCTCCCACGCAGGGGGCTACGAAATCAGCCCCAGCATTTT. It translates to CASSLPRRGLRNQPQHF. This chain connects TRBV28 to TRBJ1-5, with 8 bases identical to TRBD1. The germline V gene encodes CDR1 MDHEN and CDR2 SYDVKM. The CDR3 has 17 residues. V dropped 5 bases and J dropped 4; count of bases not matched to a gene: 13.

The chain carries TRBV11-1 and TRBJ2-6; 7 nucleotides match TRBD1. V shed 4 bases and J 1 base; nucleotides not matched to a gene: 13. The CDR3 length is 19 residues. Germline CDR1 reads SGHAT; CDR2 reads FQDESV (reference sequence). The CDR3 here is CASSSTGVLPPSGANVLTF. The CDR3 DNA follows: TGTGCCAGCAGCTCCACAGGGGTCCTTCCTCCTTCTGGGGCCAACGTCCTGACTTTC. The full variable domain, rest sourced from reference TRBV11-1 and TRBJ2-6, is EAEVAQSPRYKITEKSQAVAFWCDPISGHATLYWYRQILGQGPELLVQFQDESVVDDSQLPKDRFSAERLKGVDSTLKIQPAELGDSAMYLCASSSTGVLPPSGANVLTFGAGSRLTVL.